This T cell receptor beta chain was identified in a study of blood T cell repertoires in COVID-19. Overall study context: The samples span acute and convalescent COVID-19 from the United States, Italy and Spain. From T cells, B-cell-depleted T cells, or PBMCs came the material, which was cDNA or gDNA.

This clone was detected only a few times. V was shortened by 0 bases and J by 5 bases, with 8 bases between the two germline ends. The germline CDR1 and CDR2 sequences are SEHNR and FQNEAQ (reference sequence). The CDR3 loop spans 13 amino acids. Original handling: Amplified reference gene primers provided the basis for estimating nucleated cell counts. Using immunoSEQ multiplex PCR, the repertoire was profiled, and TCRdb retains in-frame clones only, with some absent. Clone size and V and J calls were adopted from that table, with D and trimming inferred from the DNA. This table holds roughly 20,000 clones, about 86% found once.

The sequence derives from a human donor in a cohort sampled during active COVID-19. The sample taken for sequencing was peripheral blood. The rearrangement uses TRBV7-9 and TRBJ2-7; D is ambiguous. The CDR3 here is CASSLANSNEQYF. In DNA form, the CDR3 reads TGTGCCAGCAGCTTAGCCAACAGCAACGAGCAGTACTTC.